The sequence of this T cell receptor (beta chain) was determined in a study of technical replicates of blood from a few donors. Sequenced by immunoSEQ multiplex PCR; TCRdb stores in-frame clones only, minus some. There are some 94,000 clones in the sample; about 95% occur only once, and less than 0.35% lies in the top ten. CDR3 length: 13 residues. Between the trimmed V and J ends, which lost 6 bases and 4 bases, there was a span of 13 bases. Germline V gene data show CDR1 as SGDLS and CDR2 as YYNGEE. This sequence originates from a human donor in good health. The sequenced sample consisted of T cells isolated from PBMCs. The chain employs TRBV9 and TRBJ1-1; TRBD1 is a possible D gene (5 bases). CDR3 DNA: TGTGCCAGCATTGGCGGGGGAGGCACTGAAGCTTTCTTT. Residues: CASIGGGGTEAFF.